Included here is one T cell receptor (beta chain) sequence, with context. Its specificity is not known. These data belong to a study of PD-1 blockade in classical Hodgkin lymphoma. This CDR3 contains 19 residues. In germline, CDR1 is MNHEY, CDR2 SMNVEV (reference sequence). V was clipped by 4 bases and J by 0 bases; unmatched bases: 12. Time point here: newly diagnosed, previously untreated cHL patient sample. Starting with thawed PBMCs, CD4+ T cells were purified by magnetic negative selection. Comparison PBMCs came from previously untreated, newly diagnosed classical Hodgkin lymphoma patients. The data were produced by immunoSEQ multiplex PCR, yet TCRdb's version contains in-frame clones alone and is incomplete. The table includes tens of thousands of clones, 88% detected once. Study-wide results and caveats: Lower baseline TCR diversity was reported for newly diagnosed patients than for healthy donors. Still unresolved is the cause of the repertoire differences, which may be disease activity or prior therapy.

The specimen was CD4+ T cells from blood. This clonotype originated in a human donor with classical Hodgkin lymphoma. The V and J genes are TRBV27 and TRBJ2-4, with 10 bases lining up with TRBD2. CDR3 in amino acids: CASSSVASGSGLAKNIQYF. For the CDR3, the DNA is TGTGCCAGCAGTTCAGTGGCTAGCGGGAGCGGACTAGCCAAAAACATTCAGTACTTC.